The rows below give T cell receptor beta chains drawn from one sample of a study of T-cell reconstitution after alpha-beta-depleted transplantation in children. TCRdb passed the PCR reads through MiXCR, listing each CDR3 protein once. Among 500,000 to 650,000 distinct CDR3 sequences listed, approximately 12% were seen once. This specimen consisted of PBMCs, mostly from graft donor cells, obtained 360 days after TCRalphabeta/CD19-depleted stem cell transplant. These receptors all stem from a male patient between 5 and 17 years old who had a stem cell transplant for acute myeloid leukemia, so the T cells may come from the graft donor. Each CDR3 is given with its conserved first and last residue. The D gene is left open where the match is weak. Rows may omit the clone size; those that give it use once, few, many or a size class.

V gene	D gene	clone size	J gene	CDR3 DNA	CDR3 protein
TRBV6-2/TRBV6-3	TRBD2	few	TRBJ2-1	TGTGCCAGCAGTTACTCGGCGGGAGGCTCCTACAATGAGCAGTTCTTC	CASSYSAGGSYNEQFF
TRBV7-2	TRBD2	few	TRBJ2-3	TGTGCCAGCAGCTTAGTAAGGCGACTAGCGGGAGCAGATACGCAGTATTTT	CASSLVRRLAGADTQYF
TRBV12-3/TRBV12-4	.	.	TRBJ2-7	TGTGCCAGCAGTCCTGGGGGACGTCTTGACGAGCAGTACTTC	CASSPGGRLDEQYF
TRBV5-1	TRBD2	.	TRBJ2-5	TGCGCCAGCAGCCCGGAGACTAGCGGGAGGGGAGAGACCCAGTACTTC	CASSPETSGRGETQYF
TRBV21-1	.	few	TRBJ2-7	TGTGCCAGCCGCAACCCGACCCGGGACAACTACGAGCAGTACTTC	CASRNPTRDNYEQYF
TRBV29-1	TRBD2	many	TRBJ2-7	TGCAGCGTTGCGTGGCCGGGAGGCCAATTCGAGCAGTACTTC	CSVAWPGGQFEQYF
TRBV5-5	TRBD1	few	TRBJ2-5	TGTGCCAGCAGCTTGGCTCTTGGACAGGGAAGTCGAGAGACCCAGTACTTC	CASSLALGQGSRETQYF
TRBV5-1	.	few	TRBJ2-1	TGCGCCAGCAGCTTGGCAACGGGACTCTACAATGAGCAGTTCTTC	CASSLATGLYNEQFF
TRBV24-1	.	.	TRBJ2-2	TGTGCCACCAGTGATACTCAGGTGGACGGGGAGCTGTTTTTT	CATSDTQVDGELFF
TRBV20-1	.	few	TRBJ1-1	TGCAGTGCTAGGCTGGAGGGCACTGAAGCTTTCTTT	CSARLEGTEAFF
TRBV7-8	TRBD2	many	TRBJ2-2	TGTGCCAGCAGCTCCAGCCTAGCGGGACCCAACACCGGGGAGCTGTTTTTT	CASSSSLAGPNTGELFF
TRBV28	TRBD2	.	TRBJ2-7	TGTGCCAGCAGACCTCCGGGACTAGCGTGGGAGTTAGAGCAGTACTTC	CASRPPGLAWELEQYF
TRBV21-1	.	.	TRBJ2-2	TGTGCCAGCAGCTTCAAGGGGCCGAGGGACCTACCATACACCGGGGAGCTGTTTTTT	CASSFKGPRDLPYTGELFF
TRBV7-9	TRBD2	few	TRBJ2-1	TGTGCCAGCAGCTTAGAGGCTCGTGCGGGAGGGGGTTTCTTC	CASSLEARAGGGFF
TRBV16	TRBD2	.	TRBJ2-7	TGTGCCAGCAGCCGCTCATCCCTTGGGGGGGGGAACTACGAGCAGTACTTC	CASSRSSLGGGNYEQYF
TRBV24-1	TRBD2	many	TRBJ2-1	TGTGCCACCAGTGACTCCCTCCTAGCGGGGAGCTACAATGAGCAGTTCTTC	CATSDSLLAGSYNEQFF